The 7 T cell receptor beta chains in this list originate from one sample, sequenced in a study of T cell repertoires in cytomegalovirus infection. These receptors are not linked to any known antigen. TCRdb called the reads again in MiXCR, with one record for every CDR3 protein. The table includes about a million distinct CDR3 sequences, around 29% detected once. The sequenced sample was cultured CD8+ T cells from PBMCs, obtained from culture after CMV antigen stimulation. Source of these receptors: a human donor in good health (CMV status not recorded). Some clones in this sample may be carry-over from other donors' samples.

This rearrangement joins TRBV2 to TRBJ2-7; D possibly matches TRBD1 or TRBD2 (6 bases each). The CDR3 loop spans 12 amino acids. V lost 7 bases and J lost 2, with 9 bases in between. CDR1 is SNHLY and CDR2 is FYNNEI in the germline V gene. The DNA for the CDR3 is TGTGCCAGCAAGGGGGGCGCCTACGAGCAGTACTTC. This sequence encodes CASKGGAYEQYF.

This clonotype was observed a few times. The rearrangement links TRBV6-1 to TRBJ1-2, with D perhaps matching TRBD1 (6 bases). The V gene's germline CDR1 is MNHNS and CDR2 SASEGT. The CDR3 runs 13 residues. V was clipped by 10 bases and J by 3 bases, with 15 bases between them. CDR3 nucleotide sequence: TGTGCCACGCAAACAGGGATTTACTATGGCTACACCTTC. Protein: CATQTGIYYGYTF.

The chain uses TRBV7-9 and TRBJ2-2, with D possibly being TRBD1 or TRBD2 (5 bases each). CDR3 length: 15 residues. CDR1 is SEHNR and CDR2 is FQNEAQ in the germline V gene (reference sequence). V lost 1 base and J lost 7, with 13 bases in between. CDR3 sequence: CASSLEGRPGGELFF. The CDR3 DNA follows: TGTGCCAGCAGCTTAGAGGGACGGCCCGGCGGGGAGCTGTTTTTT.

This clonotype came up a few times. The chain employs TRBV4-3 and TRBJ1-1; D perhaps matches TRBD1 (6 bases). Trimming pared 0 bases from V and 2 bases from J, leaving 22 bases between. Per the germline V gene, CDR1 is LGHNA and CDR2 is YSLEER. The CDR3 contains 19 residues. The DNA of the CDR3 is TGCGCCAGCAGCCAAGATGGTCTCCGGGGGCCTTGGAGTAACACTGAAGCTTTCTTT. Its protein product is CASSQDGLRGPWSNTEAFF.

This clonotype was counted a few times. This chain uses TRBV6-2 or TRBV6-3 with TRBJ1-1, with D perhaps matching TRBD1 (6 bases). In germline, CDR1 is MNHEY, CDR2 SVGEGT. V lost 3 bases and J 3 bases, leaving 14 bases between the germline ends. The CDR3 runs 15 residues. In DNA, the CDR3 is TGTGCCAGCAGTTATTACAGGGTTGCGGACACTGAAGCTTTCTTT. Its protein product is CASSYYRVADTEAFF.

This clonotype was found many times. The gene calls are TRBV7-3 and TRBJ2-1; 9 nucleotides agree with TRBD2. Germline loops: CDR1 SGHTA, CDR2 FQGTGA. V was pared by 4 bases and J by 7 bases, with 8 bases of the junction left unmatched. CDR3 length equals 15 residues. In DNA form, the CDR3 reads TGTGCCAGCAGCTCTCTAGCGGGGTCTCCAAATGAGCAGTTCTTC. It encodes CASSSLAGSPNEQFF. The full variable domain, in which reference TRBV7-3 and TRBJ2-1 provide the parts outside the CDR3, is GAGVSQTPSNKVTEKGKYVELRCDPISGHTALYWYRQSLGQGPEFLIYFQGTGAADDSGLPNDRFFAVRPEGSVSTLKIQRTERGDSAVYLCASSSLAGSPNEQFFGPGTRLTVL.

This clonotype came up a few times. The DNA of the CDR3 is TGTGCCAGCAGTTTAGAAATCACTGCGGGCAATGAGCAGTTCTTC. Its translation is CASSLEITAGNEQFF. The rearrangement uses TRBV12-3 or TRBV12-4 and TRBJ2-1; tentative D call: TRBD2 (5 bases). The CDR3 has 15 residues. V lost 1 base and J lost 6, with 13 bases in between.